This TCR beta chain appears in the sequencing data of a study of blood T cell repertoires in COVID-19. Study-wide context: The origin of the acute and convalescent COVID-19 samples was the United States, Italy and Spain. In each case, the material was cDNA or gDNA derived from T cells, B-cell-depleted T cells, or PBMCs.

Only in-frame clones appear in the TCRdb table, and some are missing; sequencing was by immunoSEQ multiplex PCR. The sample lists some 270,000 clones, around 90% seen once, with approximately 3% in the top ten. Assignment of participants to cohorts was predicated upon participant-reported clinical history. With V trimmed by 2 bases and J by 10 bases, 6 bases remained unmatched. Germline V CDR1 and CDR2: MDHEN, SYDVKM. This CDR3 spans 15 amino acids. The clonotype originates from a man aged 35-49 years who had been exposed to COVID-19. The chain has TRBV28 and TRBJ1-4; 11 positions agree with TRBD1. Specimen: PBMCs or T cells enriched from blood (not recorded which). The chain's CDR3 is CASSLRDRGIGKLFF. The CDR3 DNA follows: TGTGCCAGCAGTTTAAGGGACAGGGGGATAGGAAAACTGTTTTTT.